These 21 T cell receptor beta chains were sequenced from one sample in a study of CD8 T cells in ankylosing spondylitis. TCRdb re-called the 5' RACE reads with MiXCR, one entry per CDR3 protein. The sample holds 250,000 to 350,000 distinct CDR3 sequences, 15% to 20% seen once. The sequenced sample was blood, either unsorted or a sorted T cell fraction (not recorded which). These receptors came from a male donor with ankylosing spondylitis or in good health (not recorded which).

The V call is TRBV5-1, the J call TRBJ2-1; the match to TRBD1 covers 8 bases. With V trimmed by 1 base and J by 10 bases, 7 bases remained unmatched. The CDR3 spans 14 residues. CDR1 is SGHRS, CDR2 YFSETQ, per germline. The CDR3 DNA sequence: TGCGCCAGCAGCTTGAGGCAGGGGGCGGAAGAGCAGTTCTTC. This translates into CASSLRQGAEEQFF.

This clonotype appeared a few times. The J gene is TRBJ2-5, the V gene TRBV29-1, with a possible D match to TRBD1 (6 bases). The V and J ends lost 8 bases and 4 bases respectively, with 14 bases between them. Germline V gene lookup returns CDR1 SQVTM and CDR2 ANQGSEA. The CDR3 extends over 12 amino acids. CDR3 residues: CSIMDRGETQYF. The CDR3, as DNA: TGCAGCATTATGGACAGAGGAGAGACCCAGTACTTC.

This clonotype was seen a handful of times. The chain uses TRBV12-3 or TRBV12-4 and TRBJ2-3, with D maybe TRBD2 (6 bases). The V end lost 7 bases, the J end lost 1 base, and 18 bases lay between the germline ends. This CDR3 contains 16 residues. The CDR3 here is CASTPHGGGRTDTQYF. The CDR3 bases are TGTGCCAGCACCCCTCACGGGGGAGGCCGCACAGATACGCAGTATTTT.

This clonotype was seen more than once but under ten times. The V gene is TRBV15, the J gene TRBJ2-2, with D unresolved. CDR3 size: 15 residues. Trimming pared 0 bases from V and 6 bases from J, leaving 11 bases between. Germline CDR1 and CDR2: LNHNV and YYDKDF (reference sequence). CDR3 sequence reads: CATSRDLVAAGELFF. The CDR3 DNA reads TGTGCCACCAGCAGAGATCTGGTGGCGGCCGGGGAGCTGTTTTTT.

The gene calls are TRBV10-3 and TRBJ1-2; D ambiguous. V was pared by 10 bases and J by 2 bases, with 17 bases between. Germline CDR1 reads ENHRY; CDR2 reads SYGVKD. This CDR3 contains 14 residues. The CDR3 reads CASLFGPNNYGYTF. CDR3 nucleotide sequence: TGTGCCAGTCTGTTTGGACCTAACAACTATGGCTACACCTTC.

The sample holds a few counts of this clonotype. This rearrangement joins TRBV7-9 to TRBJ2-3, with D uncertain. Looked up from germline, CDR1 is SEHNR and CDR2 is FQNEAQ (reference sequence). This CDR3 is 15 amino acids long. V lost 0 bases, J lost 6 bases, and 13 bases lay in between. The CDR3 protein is CASSLALPGRDTQYF. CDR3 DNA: TGTGCCAGCAGCTTAGCCCTCCCGGGCCGGGATACGCAGTATTTT.

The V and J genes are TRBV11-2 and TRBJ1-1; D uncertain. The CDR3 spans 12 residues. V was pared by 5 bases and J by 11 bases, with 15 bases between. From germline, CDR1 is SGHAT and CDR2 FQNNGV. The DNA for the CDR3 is TGTGCCAGCAGCCGGATCAGCCTCAACGCTTTCTTT. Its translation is CASSRISLNAFF.

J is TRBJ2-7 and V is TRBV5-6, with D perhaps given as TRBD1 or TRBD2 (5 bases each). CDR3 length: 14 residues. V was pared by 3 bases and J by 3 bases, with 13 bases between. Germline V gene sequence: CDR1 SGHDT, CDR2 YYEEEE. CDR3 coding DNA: TGTGCCAGCAGCTATGGGCCGAGGGGCTACGAGCAGTACGTC. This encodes CASSYGPRGYEQYV.

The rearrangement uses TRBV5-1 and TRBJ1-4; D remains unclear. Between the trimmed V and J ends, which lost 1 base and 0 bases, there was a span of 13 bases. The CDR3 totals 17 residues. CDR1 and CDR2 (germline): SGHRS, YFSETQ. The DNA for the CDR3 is TGCGCCAGCAGCTTGTCCAGGAGCCCTGCAACTAATGAAAAACTGTTTTTT. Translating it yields CASSLSRSPATNEKLFF.

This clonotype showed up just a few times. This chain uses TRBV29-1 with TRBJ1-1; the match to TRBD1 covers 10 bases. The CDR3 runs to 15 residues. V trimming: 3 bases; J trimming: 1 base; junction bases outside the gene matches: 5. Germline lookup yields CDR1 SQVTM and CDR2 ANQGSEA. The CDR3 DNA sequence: TGCAGCGTTGAGGGAGGGGACAGGGGGAACACTGAAGCTTTCTTT. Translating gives CSVEGGDRGNTEAFF.

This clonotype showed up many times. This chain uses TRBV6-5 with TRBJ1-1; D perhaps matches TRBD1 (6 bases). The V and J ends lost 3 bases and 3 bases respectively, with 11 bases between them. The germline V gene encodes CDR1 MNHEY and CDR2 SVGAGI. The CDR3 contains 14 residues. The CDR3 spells CASSYTGRDTEAFF. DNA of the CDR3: TGTGCCAGCAGTTATACAGGGAGGGACACTGAAGCTTTCTTT.

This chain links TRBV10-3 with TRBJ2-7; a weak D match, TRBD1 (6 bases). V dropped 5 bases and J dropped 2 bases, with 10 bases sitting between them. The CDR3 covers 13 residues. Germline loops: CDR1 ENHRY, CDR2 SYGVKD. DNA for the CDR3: TGTGCCATCAGTAGGGACACCACCTACGAGCAGTACGTC. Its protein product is CAISRDTTYEQYV.

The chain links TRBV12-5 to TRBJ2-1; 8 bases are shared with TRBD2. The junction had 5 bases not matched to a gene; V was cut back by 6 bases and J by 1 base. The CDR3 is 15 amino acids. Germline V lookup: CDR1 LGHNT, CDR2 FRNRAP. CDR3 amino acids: CASGDSGKSYNEQFF. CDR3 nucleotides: TGTGCTAGTGGGGATAGCGGGAAGTCCTACAATGAGCAGTTCTTC.

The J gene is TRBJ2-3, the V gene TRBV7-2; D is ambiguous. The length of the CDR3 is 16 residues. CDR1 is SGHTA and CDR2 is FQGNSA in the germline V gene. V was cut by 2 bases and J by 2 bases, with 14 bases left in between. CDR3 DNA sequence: TGTGCCAGCAGCTTAACGGGCTACGGAGCCACAGATACGCAGTATTTT. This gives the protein CASSLTGYGATDTQYF.

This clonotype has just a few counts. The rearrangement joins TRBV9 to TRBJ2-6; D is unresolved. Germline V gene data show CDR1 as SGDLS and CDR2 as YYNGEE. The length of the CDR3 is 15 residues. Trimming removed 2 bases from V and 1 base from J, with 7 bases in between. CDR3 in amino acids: CASSVQDSGANVLTF. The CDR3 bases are TGTGCCAGCAGCGTTCAGGATTCTGGGGCCAACGTCCTGACTTTC.

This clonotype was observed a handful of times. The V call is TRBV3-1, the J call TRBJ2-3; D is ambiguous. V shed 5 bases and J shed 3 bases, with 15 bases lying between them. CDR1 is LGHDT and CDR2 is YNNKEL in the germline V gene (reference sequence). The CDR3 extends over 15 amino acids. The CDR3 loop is CASSSDSFGTDTQYF. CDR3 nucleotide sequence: TGTGCCAGCAGCTCCGACTCCTTCGGGACAGATACGCAGTATTTT.

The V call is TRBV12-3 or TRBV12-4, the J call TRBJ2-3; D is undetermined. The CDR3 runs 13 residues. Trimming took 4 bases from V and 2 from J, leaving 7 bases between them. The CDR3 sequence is CASSYGYTDTQYF. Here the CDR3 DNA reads TGTGCCAGCAGTTACGGCTACACAGATACGCAGTATTTT.

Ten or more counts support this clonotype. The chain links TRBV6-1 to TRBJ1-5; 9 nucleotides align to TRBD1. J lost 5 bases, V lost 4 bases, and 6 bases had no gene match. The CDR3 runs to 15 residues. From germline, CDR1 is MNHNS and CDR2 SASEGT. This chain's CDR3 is CASSVDRGRDQPQHF. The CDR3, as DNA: TGTGCCAGCAGTGTGGACAGGGGCAGGGATCAGCCCCAGCATTTT.

The CDR3 nucleotides read TGCGCCAGCAGTGAGTCAGTCGCGGGTGGCACTAATGAAAAACTGTTTTTT. Translated: CASSESVAGGTNEKLFF. The chain employs TRBV10-2 and TRBJ1-4, with no clear D. Germline-derived CDR1 and CDR2 are WSHSY and SAAADI. Between the trimmed V and J ends, which lost 0 bases and 2 bases, there was a span of 13 bases. There are 17 residues in the CDR3.

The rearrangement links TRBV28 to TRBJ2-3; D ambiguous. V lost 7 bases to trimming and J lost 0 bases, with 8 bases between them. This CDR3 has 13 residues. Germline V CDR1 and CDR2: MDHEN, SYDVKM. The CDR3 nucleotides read TGTGCCAGCACCCACGGTAGCACAGATACGCAGTATTTT. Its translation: CASTHGSTDTQYF.

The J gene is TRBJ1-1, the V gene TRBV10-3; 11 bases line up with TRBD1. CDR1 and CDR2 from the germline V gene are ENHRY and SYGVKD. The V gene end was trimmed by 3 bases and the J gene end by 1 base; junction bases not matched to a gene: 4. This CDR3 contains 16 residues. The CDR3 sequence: CAISDVGTGGNTEAFF. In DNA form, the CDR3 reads TGTGCCATCAGTGATGTCGGGACAGGGGGGAACACTGAAGCTTTCTTT.